The 30 T cell receptor beta chains below come from one sample, sequenced in a study of blood T cell repertoires in COVID-19. The protocol was immunoSEQ multiplex PCR, while the TCRdb copy is restricted to in-frame clones and leaves out a portion. The sample yields 50,000 to 65,000 clones, 83% seen once. The source material was peripheral blood. The origin of the receptors is a human donor in a cohort sampled during active COVID-19.

The chain employs TRBV5-1 and TRBJ2-1, with 8 bases lining up with TRBD2. With 5 bases clipped from V and 5 bases from J, the junction kept 9 bases outside the gene matches. The germline CDR1 and CDR2 sequences are SGHRS and YFSETQ. The CDR3 extends over 15 amino acids. The CDR3 nucleotides read TGCGCCAGCAGTCTCCGCGGGGGGAACCACAATGAGCAGTTCTTC. Its translation is CASSLRGGNHNEQFF. Full variable domain (outside the CDR3, taken from reference TRBV5-1 and TRBJ2-1): KAGVTQTPRYLIKTRGQQVTLSCSPISGHRSVSWYQQTPGQGLQFLFEYFSETQRNKGNFPGRFSGRQFSNSRSEMNVSTLELGDSALYLCASSLRGGNHNEQFFGPGTRLTVL.

This clone was recorded only once. This chain joins TRBV29-1 and TRBJ1-1, with a weak D call TRBD1 (6 bases). Trimming removed 4 bases at V and 1 base at J, with 13 bases between. The germline V gene has CDR1 SQVTM and CDR2 ANQGSEA. The CDR3 is 14 residues long. CDR3 DNA sequence: TGCAGCGTTGCACCGGGACAACAGAACACTGAAGCTTTCTTT. Amino acid sequence: CSVAPGQQNTEAFF.

The chain carries TRBV7-9 and TRBJ1-1; tentative D call: TRBD1 (6 bases). Germline CDR1 SEHNR, CDR2 FQNEAQ (reference sequence). Trimming left V 5 bases short and J 1 base short, with 23 bases between. The CDR3 consists of 18 residues. The CDR3 region has the DNA TGTGCCAGCAGCCCAAAGATAGGCGGGGGGGCTACGAACACTGAAGCTTTCTTT. Amino acid sequence: CASSPKIGGGATNTEAFF. The whole variable domain, filled in from reference TRBV7-9 and TRBJ1-1, reads DTGVSQNPRHKITKRGQNVTFRCDPISEHNRLYWYRQTLGQGPEFLTYFQNEAQLEKSRLLSDRFSAERPKGSFSTLEIQRTEQGDSAMYLCASSPKIGGGATNTEAFFGQGTRLTVV.

The V call is TRBV5-1, the J call TRBJ2-7; unclear D gene. CDR3 length equals 14 residues. Trimming pared 7 bases from V and 3 bases from J, leaving 17 bases between. The germline V gene has CDR1 SGHRS and CDR2 YFSETQ. In DNA form, the CDR3 reads TGCGCCAGCCAACGAGAATGGGCCGTCTACGAGCAGTACTTC. Encoded protein: CASQREWAVYEQYF.

The J gene is TRBJ1-2, the V gene TRBV2; D gene ambiguous. CDR1 SNHLY and CDR2 FYNNEI come from the germline V gene. This CDR3 spans 15 amino acids. The V end was cut by 7 bases, the J end by 0 bases, with 15 bases between. The CDR3 is CASTGRGAPNYGYTF. As DNA, the CDR3 is TGTGCCAGCACCGGACGGGGAGCGCCTAACTATGGCTACACCTTC.

The rearrangement joins TRBV6-5 to TRBJ2-1, with 10 bases lining up with TRBD2. J gave up 7 bases and V 5 bases, and 8 bases lay outside the gene matches. CDR3 length equals 15 residues. The germline gives CDR1 MNHEY, CDR2 SVGAGI. The CDR3 reads CASSTLAGRPNEQFF. CDR3 coding DNA: TGTGCCAGCAGTACACTAGCGGGGAGACCAAATGAGCAGTTCTTC.

The CDR3 protein is CASNSGGRGAKNIQYF. DNA for the CDR3: TGTGCCAGCAATTCTGGTGGGAGGGGCGCCAAAAACATTCAGTACTTC. The rearrangement joins TRBV2 to TRBJ2-4, with 7 bases matching TRBD2. The germline CDR1 and CDR2 sequences are SNHLY and FYNNEI. V shed 7 bases, J shed 1 base, and the junction held 10 bases outside the gene matches. This CDR3 is built from 16 residues. The variable domain in full, completed from reference TRBV2 and TRBJ2-4, reads EPEVTQTPSHQVTQMGQEVILRCVPISNHLYFYWYRQILGQKVEFLVSFYNNEISEKSEIFDDQFSVERPDGSNFTLKIRSTKLEDSAMYFCASNSGGRGAKNIQYFGAGTRLSVL.

This clone was seen once. The V gene is TRBV30, the J gene TRBJ2-7; perhaps TRBD1 as D (6 bases). Trimming cost V 0 bases and J 3 bases, with 6 bases left between them. The V gene's germline CDR1 is GTSNPN and CDR2 SVGIG (reference sequence). The CDR3 loop spans 12 amino acids. CDR3: CAWSVQGYEQYF. DNA for the CDR3: TGTGCCTGGAGTGTACAGGGCTACGAGCAGTACTTC.

The chain couples TRBV30 to TRBJ2-5; 8 nucleotides align to TRBD2. Unmatched junction bases numbered 1, after V lost 0 bases and J lost 1 base. CDR1 and CDR2 (germline): GTSNPN, SVGIG (reference sequence). The CDR3 sequence is 14 residues long. The DNA for the CDR3 is TGTGCCTGGAGTGTCGGGGGGGGCCAAGAGACCCAGTACTTC. It encodes CAWSVGGGQETQYF. Full variable domain (rest looked up from reference TRBV30 and TRBJ2-5): SQTIHQWPATLVQPVGSPLSLECTVEGTSNPNLYWYRQAAGRGLQLLFYSVGIGQISSEVPQNLSASRPQDRQFILSSKKLLLSDSGFYLCAWSVGGGQETQYFGPGTRLLVL.

This clone was picked up a small number of times. V is TRBV4-1 and J is TRBJ2-7; 7 bases agree with TRBD2. Trimming at V came to 1 base and at J to 0 bases, leaving 15 bases not matched to a gene. CDR1 MGHRA and CDR2 YSYEKL come from the germline V gene. The CDR3 has 19 amino acids. CDR3 region: CASSQAAGLGAASSYEQYF. The CDR3 DNA follows: TGCGCCAGCAGCCAAGCTGCCGGACTAGGGGCAGCGAGCTCCTACGAGCAGTACTTC.

The CDR3 nucleotides read TGCGCCAGCAGCCGCCTCGGTGAAAGCTCCTACAATGAGCAGTTCTTC. Its protein is CASSRLGESSYNEQFF. The gene calls are TRBV4-1 and TRBJ2-1, with D uncertain. The CDR3 is 16 amino acids. V was shortened by 4 bases and J by 0 bases, with 13 bases between the two germline ends. Germline lookup yields CDR1 MGHRA and CDR2 YSYEKL.

The rearrangement joins TRBV30 to TRBJ2-1; 8 nucleotides line up with TRBD2. With 0 bases clipped from V and 8 bases from J, the junction kept 9 bases outside the gene matches. The germline V gene has CDR1 GTSNPN and CDR2 SVGIG (reference sequence). The CDR3 is made up of 15 amino acids. The CDR3 reads CAWSVVGGASHEQFF. CDR3 DNA sequence: TGTGCCTGGAGTGTCGTCGGGGGGGCGTCCCATGAGCAGTTCTTC.

The chain joins TRBV11-1 to TRBJ2-7, with a weak D call TRBD2 (5 bases). CDR1 and CDR2 (germline): SGHAT, FQDESV (reference sequence). With 3 bases removed from V and 1 base from J, the gap between germline ends came to 10 bases. The CDR3 runs 14 residues. The CDR3 region is CASSFSGRSYEQYF. Written as DNA, the CDR3 is TGTGCCAGCAGCTTTTCTGGGAGATCCTACGAGCAGTACTTC.

The chain employs TRBV12-3 or TRBV12-4 and TRBJ2-7, with TRBD1 matching 7 bases. The V and J ends lost 6 bases and 6 bases, in that order; junction bases with no gene match: 5. The CDR3 length is 12 residues. The CDR3: CASSPTGREQYF. In DNA form, the CDR3 reads TGTGCCAGCAGCCCGACAGGGCGCGAGCAGTACTTC.

This chain joins TRBV12-3 or TRBV12-4 and TRBJ2-1, with 8 bases matching TRBD2. This CDR3 spans 13 amino acids. Trimming removed 4 bases from V and 11 bases from J; junction bases left unmatched: 7. The CDR3 sequence is CASSWGRGGKQFF. DNA for the CDR3: TGTGCCAGCAGTTGGGGCCGGGGGGGGAAGCAGTTCTTC.

The chain couples TRBV5-4 to TRBJ2-7; 7 bases are shared with TRBD2. J was trimmed by 5 bases and V by 4 bases; bases with no gene match: 18. Looked up from germline, CDR1 is SGHNT and CDR2 is YYREEE (reference sequence). The CDR3 sequence is 17 residues long. The CDR3 nucleotides are TGTGCCAGCAGCCCCTCCCTAGGGGAGGGCCGGTTTGACGAGCAGTACTTC. Amino acid sequence: CASSPSLGEGRFDEQYF.

The chain recombines TRBV5-1 with TRBJ2-1; 11 positions match TRBD2. Germline assignment: CDR1 SGHRS and CDR2 YFSETQ. The CDR3 extends over 15 amino acids. Trimming removed 4 bases from V and 6 bases from J; junction bases left unmatched: 6. This chain's CDR3 is CASSPGLADVNEQFF. As DNA, the CDR3 is TGCGCCAGCAGCCCGGGACTAGCGGACGTCAATGAGCAGTTCTTC. Variable domain in full (rest from reference TRBV5-1 and TRBJ2-1): KAGVTQTPRYLIKTRGQQVTLSCSPISGHRSVSWYQQTPGQGLQFLFEYFSETQRNKGNFPGRFSGRQFSNSRSEMNVSTLELGDSALYLCASSPGLADVNEQFFGPGTRLTVL.

The rearrangement joins TRBV29-1 to TRBJ2-6, with D possibly matching TRBD1 (5 bases). The CDR3 totals 14 residues. Looked up from germline, CDR1 is SQVTM and CDR2 is ANQGSEA. The ends were cut back, 3 bases at V and 1 base at J, with 7 bases in the middle. Here the CDR3 reads CSVDKGSGANVLTF. CDR3 sequence (DNA): TGCAGCGTTGATAAGGGGTCTGGGGCCAACGTCCTGACTTTC.

Only a few counts were recorded for this clone. This rearrangement joins TRBV6-5 to TRBJ1-6; D is undetermined. The germline V gene encodes CDR1 MNHEY and CDR2 SVGAGI. V was trimmed by 4 bases and J by 7 bases, leaving 11 bases between them. The CDR3 has 14 residues. CDR3 loop: CASSSSTGNSPLHF. DNA of the CDR3: TGTGCCAGCAGTTCCTCCACGGGAAATTCACCCCTCCACTTT.

The V gene is TRBV2, the J gene TRBJ2-2; possibly TRBD2 for D (7 bases). This CDR3 comprises 15 residues. Trimming removed 6 bases from V and 5 bases from J, with 16 bases in between. Germline V gene data show CDR1 as SNHLY and CDR2 as FYNNEI. CDR3 protein: CASREQGGSTGELFF. The CDR3 bases are TGTGCCAGCAGAGAACAGGGAGGGAGTACCGGGGAGCTGTTTTTT.

The rearrangement uses TRBV7-9 and TRBJ2-4, with 7 nucleotides matching TRBD2. Germline-derived CDR1 and CDR2 are SEHNR and FQNEAQ (reference sequence). The junction had 9 bases not matched to a gene; V was cut back by 3 bases and J by 1 base. The CDR3 loop spans 17 amino acids. As DNA, the CDR3 is TGTGCCAGCAGCTTTCTTGCGGGGGAGAGGGCCAAAAACATTCAGTACTTC. Translating it yields CASSFLAGERAKNIQYF.

The chain couples TRBV20-1 to TRBJ2-3, with a tentative D call TRBD1 (7 bases). Trimming removed 6 bases at V and 8 bases at J, with 12 bases between. Germline CDR1 is DFQATT and CDR2 is SNEGSKA (reference sequence). The CDR3 totals 11 residues. The CDR3 protein is CSASGGTTQYF. The CDR3, as DNA: TGCAGTGCCTCAGGGGGGACTACGCAGTATTTT.

This clone was observed once. The chain joins TRBV7-8 to TRBJ1-4; 7 bases align to TRBD1. Trimming cost V 1 base and J 4 bases; bases outside gene matches: 6. The CDR3 length is 16 residues. Germline V gene data show CDR1 as SGHVS and CDR2 as FQNEAQ. The CDR3 coding sequence is TGTGCCAGCAGCTTAGTAGGGGGCAGGGTTAATGAAAAACTGTTTTTT. Amino acid sequence: CASSLVGGRVNEKLFF.

This clone was seen a few times. This chain uses TRBV28 with TRBJ1-2; tentative D call: TRBD1 (5 bases). The CDR3 covers 16 residues. Trimming shortened V by 5 bases and J by 0 bases, and 16 bases separated the two germline ends. Germline V gene lookup returns CDR1 MDHEN and CDR2 SYDVKM. The CDR3 sequence: CASSPPGDFANYGYTF. The CDR3 nucleotides read TGTGCCAGCAGTCCACCCGGGGACTTTGCTAACTATGGCTACACCTTC.

This clone is a singleton in its sample. This chain joins TRBV5-1 and TRBJ2-5; 7 bases map to TRBD1. The trim removed 2 bases at V and 3 bases at J, leaving 7 bases unmatched. Germline loops: CDR1 SGHRS, CDR2 YFSETQ. This CDR3 has 15 residues. The CDR3: CASSLGRGQKETQYF. Here the CDR3 DNA reads TGCGCCAGCAGCTTAGGACGGGGACAGAAAGAGACCCAGTACTTC.

The V call is TRBV7-2, the J call TRBJ1-5; a weak D match, TRBD1 (6 bases). The CDR3 runs 13 residues. Germline CDR1 SGHTA, CDR2 FQGNSA. V shed 5 bases and J shed 7 bases, with 12 bases lying between them. The CDR3 region has the DNA TGTGCCAGCAGCGGATCAGGGGAACAGCCCCAGCATTTT. Translated: CASSGSGEQPQHF.

This clone qualifies as medium-sized (0.01 to 0.1%). This chain joins TRBV5-6 and TRBJ2-5, with TRBD1 as a possible D gene (5 bases). This CDR3 has 15 amino acids. From germline, CDR1 is SGHDT and CDR2 YYEEEE. V gave up 1 base and J gave up 5 bases, with 15 bases separating them. CDR3 protein: CASSLIQGGRETQYF. CDR3 DNA: TGTGCCAGCAGCTTGATCCAGGGTGGGCGGGAGACCCAGTACTTC.

The chain is built from TRBV6-1 and TRBJ2-2; weak D call: TRBD1 (5 bases). Germline-derived CDR1 and CDR2 are MNHNS and SASEGT. Trimming removed 3 bases from V and 2 bases from J, with 7 bases in between. CDR3 length equals 14 residues. The CDR3 region is CASSDRGNTGELFF. The CDR3 DNA is TGTGCCAGCAGTGATAGGGGTAACACCGGGGAGCTGTTTTTT.

The chain recombines TRBV7-3 with TRBJ1-1; 7 bases fit TRBD1. J lost 3 bases, V lost 5 bases, and 9 bases had no gene match. CDR1 is SGHTA and CDR2 is FQGTGA in the germline V gene. The CDR3 has 15 residues. CDR3 amino acids: CASSEDRVGHTEAFF. DNA of the CDR3: TGTGCCAGCAGCGAAGACAGGGTTGGTCACACTGAAGCTTTCTTT.

This rearrangement joins TRBV7-2 to TRBJ1-1; 7 bases map to TRBD1. The ends lost 2 bases at V and 4 bases at J; junction bases unmatched: 10. The CDR3 runs to 16 residues. The V gene's germline CDR1 is SGHTA and CDR2 FQGNSA. The CDR3 coding sequence is TGTGCCAGCAGCTTATACACAGGGGCGGGATTCACTGAAGCTTTCTTT. This sequence encodes CASSLYTGAGFTEAFF.